This TCR beta chain is from a study of blood T cells in healthy people across ages. Findings and caveats of the study: PBMCs that were unsorted prevented a conclusive naive versus antigen-experienced comparison.

It was with a sample-barcoded 5' primer and a J-beta primer mix that a second PCR of about 7 to 12 cycles was run. TCRdb fed the 5' RACE reads into MiXCR, producing one record per CDR3 protein. This table holds approximately 770,000 distinct CDR3 sequences, 58% found once. This CDR3 contains 14 residues. V trimming: 2 bases; J trimming: 2 bases; junction bases outside the gene matches: 0. CDR1 is MNHEY, CDR2 SVGEGT, per germline. Comment on this clonotype: Its antigen is not known.

The source material was blood. The source of this sequence is a young man in good health. This chain uses TRBV6-2 or TRBV6-3 with TRBJ2-7; 10 positions agree with TRBD2. In nucleotides, the CDR3 is TGTGCCAGCAGTTACGGACTAGCGGCCTACGAGCAGTACTTC. Its protein is CASSYGLAAYEQYF.